The entry below describes one T cell receptor beta chain. The sample holds a few counts of this clonotype. The clone's antigen remains unknown. Base qualities are not recorded, but no much larger clone differs from it by a single base. V and J lose 7 bases and 3 bases, and a span of 18 bases separates them. The germline V gene supplies CDR1 SQVTM and CDR2 ANQGSEA. Including the terminal cysteine and phenylalanine, the CDR3 comprises 15 residues. Only the CDR3 DNA stays, 45 bases, in frame from base 1. This entry is derived from a study of response to subunit inactivated influenza vaccine (dated by TCRdb to 2016 to 2018). About the study as a whole: The study used deep quantitative T cell receptor repertoire profiling to track responses to a trivalent subunit inactivated influenza vaccine.

Libraries were built with RT-PCR. The sequencing machine was an Illumina HiSeq 2500. The public reads were reanalyzed by TCRdb: fastp trimming at Q25, MiXCR alignment, in-frame beta chains only. Each entry merges the rows of one CDR3 protein and shows their most common DNA and genes. In all, the sample holds hundreds of thousands of distinct CDR3 sequences, and about 11% of those were seen once. Approximately 10% of the sample rests with the top ten. Findings and caveats that apply to the study as a whole: The authors suggested that each seasonal influenza vaccination may recruit only a limited number of new T cells.

The sample also formed part of further work on T cells expressing NK-cell markers. The second publication reports: The TCR beta cDNA libraries were made using 5'RACE template switching, a step that added both a universal primer site and unique molecular identifiers. TCR beta-chain repertoires were profiled in sorted CD3+CD56+NKG2C+, CD3+CD56+NKG2C- and CD3+CD56-NKG2C+ T-cell subsets from about 8 donors. Among the eight sequenced donors, seven were HCMV-seropositive and one was HCMV-seronegative. To restrict sorting to alphabetaTCR-expressing T cells, an anti-gammadeltaTCR antibody was added in several experiments. In over 5 donors, the dominant CD3+CD56+NKG2C+ clonotypes were among the top 10 CD8+ clonotypes and accounted for roughly 1.0-7.5% of CD8+ T cells. Those dominant clonotypes were again the most abundant among CD3+CD56-NKG2C+ cells in several donors, at about 25-60.1%. Whether the expanded NKG2C-expressing T cell clones were specific for HCMV antigens was left unclear. The study sequenced eight donors, all healthy volunteers chosen at random: three men and five women. A commercial ELISA kit detecting HCMV-specific IgG in serum was used to determine HCMV serostatus. Peripheral blood mononuclear cells were isolated from blood by Ficoll density gradient centrifugation. For roughly 6 donors, bulk peripheral blood T-cell repertoires were also sequenced from unsorted PBMC. Synthesis of cDNA was primed from the TCR beta constant segment and was followed by two consecutive PCR amplification steps. Illumina HiSeq 2000/2500, MiSeq or NextSeq was used to sequence libraries as 2 x 150 bp reads. MIGEC was used to demultiplex reads and group reads by UMI, and MiTCR was used to assemble and quantify clonotypes. To exclude erroneous sequences, only TCR cDNA sequences supported by at least two reads were retained. The tcR package was used for downstream repertoire analysis, and clonotypes were matched across fractions by CDR3 nucleotide sequence plus V segment. Antigen specificity was annotated against VDJdb with VDJmatch, allowing one amino acid substitution in CDR3.

Sequencing was performed on PBMCs from blood, taken on the day of vaccination. The receptor's source is a man aged 50 to 59 who received an inactivated influenza vaccine. Donor details come from another sample of the same person, matched by shared clones. This receptor chain uses TRBV29-1 and TRBJ2-2; D gene: possibly TRBD2, on 6 matching bases. Here the CDR3 is given as CSARDSRRDTGELFF. In nucleotide form, the sequence is TGCAGCGCCCGGGACTCTCGGAGGGACACCGGGGAGCTGTTTTTT.